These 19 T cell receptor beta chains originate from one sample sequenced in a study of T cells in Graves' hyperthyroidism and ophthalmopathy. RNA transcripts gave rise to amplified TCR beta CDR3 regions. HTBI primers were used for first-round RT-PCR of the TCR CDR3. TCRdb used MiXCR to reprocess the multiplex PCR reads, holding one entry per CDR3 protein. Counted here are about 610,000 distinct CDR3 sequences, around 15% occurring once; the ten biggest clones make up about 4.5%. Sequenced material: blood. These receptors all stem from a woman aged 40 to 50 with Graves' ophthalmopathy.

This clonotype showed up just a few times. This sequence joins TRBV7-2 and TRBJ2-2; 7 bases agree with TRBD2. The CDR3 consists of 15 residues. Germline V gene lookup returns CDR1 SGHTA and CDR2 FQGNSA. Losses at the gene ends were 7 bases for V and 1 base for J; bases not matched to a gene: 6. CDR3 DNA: TGTGCCAGCACCGCTGGGGAGGGGAACACCGGGGAGCTGTTTTTT. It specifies CASTAGEGNTGELFF.

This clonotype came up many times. CDR3 sequence: CASSLSSGQWETQYF. CDR3 DNA sequence: TGTGCCAGCAGTTTATCGTCGGGACAGTGGGAGACCCAGTACTTC. The chain couples TRBV27 to TRBJ2-5; 7 bases agree with TRBD1. CDR3 length equals 15 residues. The trim removed 0 bases at V and 5 bases at J, leaving 6 bases unmatched. Germline V lookup: CDR1 MNHEY, CDR2 SMNVEV (reference sequence).

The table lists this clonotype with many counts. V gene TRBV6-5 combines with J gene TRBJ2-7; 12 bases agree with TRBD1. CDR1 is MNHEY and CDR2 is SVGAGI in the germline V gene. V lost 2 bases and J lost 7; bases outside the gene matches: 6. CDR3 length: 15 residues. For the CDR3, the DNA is TGTGCCAGCAGTTACCGGGGACAGGGGGCGGAAGAGCAGTACTTC. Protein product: CASSYRGQGAEEQYF.

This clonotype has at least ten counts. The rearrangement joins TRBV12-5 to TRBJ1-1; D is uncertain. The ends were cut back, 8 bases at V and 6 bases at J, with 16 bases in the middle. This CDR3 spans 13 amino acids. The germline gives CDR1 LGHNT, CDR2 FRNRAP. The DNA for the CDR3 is TGTGCTAGTTCCGGGCCCCTAGATCCTGAAGCTTTCTTT. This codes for CASSGPLDPEAFF.

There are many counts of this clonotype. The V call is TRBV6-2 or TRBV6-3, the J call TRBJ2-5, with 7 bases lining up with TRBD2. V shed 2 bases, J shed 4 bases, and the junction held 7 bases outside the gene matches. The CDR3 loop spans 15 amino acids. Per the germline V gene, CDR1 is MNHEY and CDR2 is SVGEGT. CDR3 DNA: TGTGCCAGCAGTTACGACAAGGGAGGGTCAGAGACCCAGTACTTC. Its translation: CASSYDKGGSETQYF.

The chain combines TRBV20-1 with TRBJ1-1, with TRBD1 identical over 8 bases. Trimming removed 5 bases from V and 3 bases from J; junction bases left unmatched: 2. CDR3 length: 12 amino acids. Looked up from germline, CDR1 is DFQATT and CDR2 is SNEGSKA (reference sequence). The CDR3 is CSADRGDTEAFF. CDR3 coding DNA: TGCAGTGCTGACAGGGGTGACACTGAAGCTTTCTTT.

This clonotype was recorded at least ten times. The CDR3 protein is CASSLRGSGEAFF. CDR3 nucleotide sequence: TGTGCCAGCAGTTTAAGGGGATCAGGAGAAGCTTTCTTT. The V call is TRBV12-3 or TRBV12-4, the J call TRBJ1-1, with a tentative D call TRBD1 (5 bases). This CDR3 is built from 13 residues. Trimming took 2 bases from V and 8 from J, leaving 12 bases between them.

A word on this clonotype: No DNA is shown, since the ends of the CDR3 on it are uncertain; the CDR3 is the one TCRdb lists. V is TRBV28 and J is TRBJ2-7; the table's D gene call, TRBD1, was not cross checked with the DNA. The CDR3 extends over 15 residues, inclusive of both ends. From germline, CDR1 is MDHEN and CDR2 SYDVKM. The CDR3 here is CASSSSGRGAYEQYF.

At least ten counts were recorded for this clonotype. The CDR3 spells CASSQDAGLGITEAFF. CDR3 sequence (DNA): TGCGCCAGCAGCCAAGATGCAGGACTGGGAATCACTGAAGCTTTCTTT. J is TRBJ1-1 and V is TRBV4-1, with D uncertain. The CDR3 consists of 16 residues. Germline V lookup: CDR1 MGHRA, CDR2 YSYEKL. Trimming took off 0 bases at V and 4 bases at J, with 15 bases between the two ends.

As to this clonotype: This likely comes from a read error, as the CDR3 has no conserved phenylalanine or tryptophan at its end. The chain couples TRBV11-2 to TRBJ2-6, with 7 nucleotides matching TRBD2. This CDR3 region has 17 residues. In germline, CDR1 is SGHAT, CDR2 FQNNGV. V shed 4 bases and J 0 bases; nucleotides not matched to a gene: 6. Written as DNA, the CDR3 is TGTGCCAGCAGCTGGGAGGGCCCTCTCTCTGGGGCCAACGTCCTGACTCTC. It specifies CASSWEGPLSGANVLTL.

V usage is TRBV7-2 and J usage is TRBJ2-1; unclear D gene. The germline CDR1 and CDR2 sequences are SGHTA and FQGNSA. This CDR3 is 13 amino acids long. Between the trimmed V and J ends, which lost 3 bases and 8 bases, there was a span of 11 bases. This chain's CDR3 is CASSFSFGDEQFF. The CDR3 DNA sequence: TGTGCCAGCAGCTTTAGTTTCGGTGATGAGCAGTTCTTC. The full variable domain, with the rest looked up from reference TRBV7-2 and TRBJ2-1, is GAGVSQSPSNKVTEKGKDVELRCDPISGHTALYWYRQSLGQGLEFLIYFQGNSAPDKSGLPSDRFSAERTGGSVSTLTIQRTQQEDSAVYLCASSFSFGDEQFFGPGTRLTVL.

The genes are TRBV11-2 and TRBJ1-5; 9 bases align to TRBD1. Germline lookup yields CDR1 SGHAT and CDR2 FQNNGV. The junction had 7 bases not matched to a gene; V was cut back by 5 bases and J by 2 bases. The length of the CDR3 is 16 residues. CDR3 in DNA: TGTGCCAGCAGCAGGGGGACAGGGATTGGCAATCAGCCCCAGCATTTT. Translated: CASSRGTGIGNQPQHF. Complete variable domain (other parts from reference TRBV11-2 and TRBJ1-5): EAGVAQSPRYKIIEKRQSVAFWCNPISGHATLYWYQQILGQGPKLLIQFQNNGVVDDSQLPKDRFSAERLKGVDSTLKIQPAKLEDSAVYLCASSRGTGIGNQPQHFGDGTRLSIL.

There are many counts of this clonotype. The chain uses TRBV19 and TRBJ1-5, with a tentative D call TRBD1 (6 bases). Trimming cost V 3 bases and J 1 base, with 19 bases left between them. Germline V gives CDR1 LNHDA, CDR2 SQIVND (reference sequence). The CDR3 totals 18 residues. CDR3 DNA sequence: TGTGCCAGTAGTATCTCCCCGGGACACCGCTGGAGCAATCAGCCCCAGCATTTT. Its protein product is CASSISPGHRWSNQPQHF. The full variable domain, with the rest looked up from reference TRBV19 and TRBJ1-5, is DGGITQSPKYLFRKEGQNVTLSCEQNLNHDAMYWYRQDPGQGLRLIYYSQIVNDFQKGDIAEGYSVSREKKESFPLTVTSAQKNPTAFYLCASSISPGHRWSNQPQHFGDGTRLSIL.

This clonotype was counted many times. The CDR3 protein is CATSDFRETGLMNTEAFF. The CDR3 region has the DNA TGTGCCACCAGTGATTTTCGCGAGACAGGTTTAATGAACACTGAAGCTTTCTTT. The rearrangement uses TRBV24-1 and TRBJ1-1, with TRBD1 as a possible D gene (6 bases). The germline V gene has CDR1 KGHDR and CDR2 SFDVKD. This CDR3 has 18 residues. The germline V and J ends were trimmed by 1 base and 0 bases, with 17 bases remaining between them.

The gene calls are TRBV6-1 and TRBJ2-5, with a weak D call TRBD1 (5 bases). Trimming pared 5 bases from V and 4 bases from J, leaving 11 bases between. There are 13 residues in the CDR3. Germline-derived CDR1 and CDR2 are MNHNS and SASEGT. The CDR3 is CASSSAGLETQYF. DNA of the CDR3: TGTGCCAGCAGTAGCGCAGGGTTAGAGACCCAGTACTTC.

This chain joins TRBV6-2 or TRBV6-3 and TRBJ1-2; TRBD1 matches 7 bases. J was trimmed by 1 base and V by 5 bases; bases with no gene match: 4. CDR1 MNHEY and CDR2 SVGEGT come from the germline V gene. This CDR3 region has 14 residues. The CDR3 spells CASSPGQNNYGYTF. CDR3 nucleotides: TGTGCCAGCAGTCCGGGACAGAATAACTATGGCTACACCTTC.

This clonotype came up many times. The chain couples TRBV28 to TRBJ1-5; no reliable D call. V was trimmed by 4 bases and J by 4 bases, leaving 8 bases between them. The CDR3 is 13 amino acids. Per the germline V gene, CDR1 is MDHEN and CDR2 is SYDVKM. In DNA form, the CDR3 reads TGTGCCAGCAGTTCTGGCCTGAATCAGCCCCAGCATTTT. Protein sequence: CASSSGLNQPQHF. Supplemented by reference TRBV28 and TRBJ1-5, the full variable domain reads DVKVTQSSRYLVKRTGEKVFLECVQDMDHENMFWYRQDPGLGLRLIYFSYDVKMKEKGDIPEGYSVSREKKERFSLILESASTNQTSMYLCASSSGLNQPQHFGDGTRLSIL.

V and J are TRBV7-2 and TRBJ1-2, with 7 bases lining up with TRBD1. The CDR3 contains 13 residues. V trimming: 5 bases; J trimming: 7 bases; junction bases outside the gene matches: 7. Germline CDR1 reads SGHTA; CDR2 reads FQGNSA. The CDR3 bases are TGTGCCAGCAGCAAGGACAGGACGGCTGGCTACACCTTC. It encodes CASSKDRTAGYTF.

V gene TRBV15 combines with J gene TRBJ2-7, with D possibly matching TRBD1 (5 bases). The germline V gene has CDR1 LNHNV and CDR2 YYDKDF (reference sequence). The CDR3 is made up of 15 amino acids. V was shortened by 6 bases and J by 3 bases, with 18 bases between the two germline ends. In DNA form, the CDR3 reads TGTGCCACCAGTCATAGATTGGGTCAGGGCTACGAGCAGTACTTC. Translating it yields CATSHRLGQGYEQYF.